This T cell receptor (beta chain) was sequenced for a study of T cells after yellow fever vaccination (dated by TCRdb to about 2019). Describing the broader study: The SMART-Seq v4 Ultra Low Input RNA kit was used to prepare libraries from fractions with low cell numbers. To follow T-cell clones before and after both primary and booster YFV17D yellow fever vaccination, bulk TCR alpha and beta repertoires underwent longitudinal sequencing. Two healthy male donors made up the cohort, one aged 18 to 29 years and the other aged 30 to 40 years. Blood was collected at multiple timepoints before and after primary and secondary immunization, and bulk PBMC replicates and cell subsets were isolated. What the work shows at the level of the full study, not this receptor alone: After the booster, most clones that had expanded after primary vaccination were detected again (almost 97% of CD4 and more than 80% of CD8), suggesting broad maintenance of memory. A small share of clonotypes occurred in both CD4 and CD8 compartments, likely arising from convergent recombination. The study included only two donors, which limits how far the findings can be generalized. Compared with the primary T-cell response, the secondary T-cell response was faster but weaker, reaching its peak on day 5 rather than on day 15. Computational filtering was needed because FACS-sorted repertoires could contain abundant contaminating clonotypes from the bulk population.

The sample's treatment or condition label is to be understood as: live attenuated yellow fever vaccine strain. PBMCs were isolated from peripheral blood using a standard Ficoll-Paque protocol. Dynabeads CD4 and CD8 positive selection kits were used to isolate CD4 and CD8 T-cell fractions. TriZol was used to extract RNA from bulk PBMCs, CD4 and CD8 fractions, and dextramer-positive and dextramer-negative fractions. This clonotype was counted many times. What antigen it recognizes has not been identified. No base-level quality is on record; no much larger clone is a single base apart. TCR cDNA was synthesized by 5'RACE template switching, which introduced a universal primer site and unique molecular identifiers. Priming for cDNA synthesis came from both the TCR alpha and TCR beta constant segments. Library amplification used two PCR steps, and the second PCR step added sample barcodes and sequencing adapters. Sequencing of libraries was performed on Illumina HiSeq 2500 (2x100 bp) or NovaSeq (2x150 bp). In the paper's pipeline: Reads were demultiplexed and collapsed into UMI consensus sequences with MIGEC, and V(D)J alignment was performed with MiXCR. Clonotypes responding to the vaccine were identified with edgeR on replicate PBMC samples, with the criteria of FDR below 0.01 and a log2 fold change above 5 up to day 15. Each bulk clonotype received a CD4 or CD8 identity based on whether the sequenced CD4 or CD8 repertoire contained that clonotype at higher abundance. Starting from the raw public reads, TCRdb applied fastp trimming at Q25, assembled clones with MiXCR and retained in-frame beta chains. Rows with a matching CDR3 protein are joined into one entry that keeps the most common DNA and genes. For this entry, the V and J calls and clone size follow TCRdb and not the study's own pipeline. This sample has about 110,000 distinct CDR3 sequences in its table, and 7.5% to 9.5% of those were observed once. About 25% of the sample goes to the ten largest clones.

CDR1 and CDR2 are drawn from the germline V gene: SGDLS, YYNGEE. V was cut back by 3 bases and J by 5 bases, leaving a gap of 8 bases between them. The CDR3 sequence holds 12 residues, the cysteine and phenylalanine included. Only the CDR3 region is kept as DNA, spanning 36 bases read in frame from base 1. This clonotype was obtained from a man aged 25-45 years who received the YFV17D yellow fever vaccine. The sequence is built from TRBV9 and TRBJ1-1, with the D gene not confidently named. The sample in question was CD8+ T cells sorted from PBMCs, obtained 45 days after the yellow fever booster vaccination. CDR3 sequence: CASSAGVTEAFF. In nucleotide form, the sequence is TGTGCCAGCAGCGCCGGAGTTACTGAAGCTTTCTTT.